This is a list of T cell receptor beta chains from one sample in a study of response to subunit inactivated influenza vaccine. Each CDR3 protein is one row after TCRdb ran MiXCR on the RT-PCR reads. The sample includes 550,000 to 650,000 distinct CDR3 sequences, over 9.5% seen only once; the top ten take approximately 10%. The input for sequencing was PBMCs from blood, taken on the day of vaccination. Source of these receptors: a man aged 50 to 60 who received an inactivated influenza vaccine. The CDR3 runs from the conserved cysteine through the conserved F or W. Each record gives: V gene, J gene, D gene, clone size, CDR3 DNA, CDR3 protein. The D gene is left open where the match is weak. Rows may omit the clone size; those that give it use once, few, many or a size class.

v_gene: TRBV7-3; j_gene: TRBJ2-1; d_gene: -; abundance: few; CDR3nt: TGTGCCAGCAGCTTAACGGTGGGCGGCTACAATGAGCAGTTCTTC; CDR3aa: CASSLTVGGYNEQFF
v_gene: TRBV5-1; j_gene: TRBJ2-5; d_gene: TRBD1; abundance: -; CDR3nt: TGCGCCAGCAGCTACCGACAGGGGGAGACCCAGTACTTC; CDR3aa: CASSYRQGETQYF
v_gene: TRBV28; j_gene: TRBJ2-2; d_gene: -; abundance: many; CDR3nt: TGTGCCCACCAAGACAACACCGGGGAGCTGTTTTTT; CDR3aa: CAHQDNTGELFF
v_gene: TRBV6-2/TRBV6-3; j_gene: TRBJ2-3; d_gene: -; abundance: many; CDR3nt: TGTGCCAGCAGTTACGTACAGGGAGAGGTTTCAGATACGCAGTATTTT; CDR3aa: CASSYVQGEVSDTQYF
v_gene: TRBV20-1; j_gene: TRBJ2-7; d_gene: TRBD1; abundance: few; CDR3nt: TGCAGTGCTAAGGGACAGGGGAACTACGAGCAGTACTTC; CDR3aa: CSAKGQGNYEQYF
v_gene: TRBV7-8; j_gene: TRBJ1-1; d_gene: TRBD1; abundance: -; CDR3nt: TGTGCCAGCAGCATCAACCTCCAGGGGGTTGTGACTGAAGCTTTCTTT; CDR3aa: CASSINLQGVVTEAFF
v_gene: TRBV15; j_gene: TRBJ2-3; d_gene: TRBD2; abundance: -; CDR3nt: TGTGCCACCAGCAGAGATAGGACTAGAGCTGATACGCAGTATTTT; CDR3aa: CATSRDRTRADTQYF
v_gene: TRBV19; j_gene: TRBJ2-2; d_gene: TRBD1; abundance: few; CDR3nt: TGTGCCAGTAGACCACAGGGGGCAGGAACCGGGGAGCTGTTTTTT; CDR3aa: CASRPQGAGTGELFF
v_gene: TRBV20-1; j_gene: TRBJ2-1; d_gene: -; abundance: few; CDR3nt: TGCAGTGCTAGTTCACGCGCCGGGACGTCCTACAATGAGCAGTTCTTC; CDR3aa: CSASSRAGTSYNEQFF
v_gene: TRBV5-1; j_gene: TRBJ2-7; d_gene: -; abundance: few; CDR3nt: TGCGCCAGCAGTCCACTACAGGGCTACGAGCAGTACTTC; CDR3aa: CASSPLQGYEQYF
v_gene: TRBV3-1; j_gene: TRBJ2-3; d_gene: TRBD1; abundance: -; CDR3nt: TGTGCCAGCAGCCAAGGACGACAGGGGCGCACAGATACGCAGTATTTT; CDR3aa: CASSQGRQGRTDTQYF
v_gene: TRBV20-1; j_gene: TRBJ2-3; d_gene: TRBD2; abundance: -; CDR3nt: TGCAGTGCTCCCCCGGGGGGAGATCCGCAGTATTTT; CDR3aa: CSAPPGGDPQYF
v_gene: TRBV20-1; j_gene: TRBJ2-5; d_gene: TRBD2; abundance: -; CDR3nt: TGCAGTGGCCAGCGGGGGGTCTTGGGAGAGACCCAGTACTTC; CDR3aa: CSGQRGVLGETQYF
v_gene: TRBV7-2; j_gene: TRBJ1-1; d_gene: -; abundance: few; CDR3nt: TGTGCCAGCAGCTTAGAAATTTTGAGCACTGAAGCTTTCTTT; CDR3aa: CASSLEILSTEAFF
v_gene: TRBV7-8; j_gene: TRBJ1-1; d_gene: -; abundance: -; CDR3nt: TGTGCCAGCAGCGCGCAATACAGGGTGAACACTGAAGCTTTCTTT; CDR3aa: CASSAQYRVNTEAFF
v_gene: TRBV12-3/TRBV12-4; j_gene: TRBJ1-4; d_gene: -; abundance: few; CDR3nt: TGTGCCAGCAGTTTACAAGGGCTCGGTGAAAAACTGTTTTTT; CDR3aa: CASSLQGLGEKLFF
v_gene: TRBV11-2; j_gene: TRBJ2-2; d_gene: TRBD2; abundance: -; CDR3nt: TGTGCCAGCAGCTTAGATCTTCCCCTAGCGGGGCGTCCGAACACCGGGGAGCTGTTTTTT; CDR3aa: CASSLDLPLAGRPNTGELFF
v_gene: TRBV15; j_gene: TRBJ1-1; d_gene: -; abundance: few; CDR3nt: TGTGCCACCAGCAGAGGCATGGTACAGGGCCTCGTGAACACTGAAGCTTTCTTT; CDR3aa: CATSRGMVQGLVNTEAFF
v_gene: TRBV7-8; j_gene: TRBJ2-5; d_gene: -; abundance: many; CDR3nt: TGTGCCAGCAGGCCGACTCTAGCCTCCAGGGAGACCCAGTACTTC; CDR3aa: CASRPTLASRETQYF
v_gene: TRBV5-1; j_gene: TRBJ1-1; d_gene: -; abundance: -; CDR3nt: TGCGCCAGCAGCTCCTTGGGGTCGACTGAAGCTTTCTTT; CDR3aa: CASSSLGSTEAFF
v_gene: TRBV4-3; j_gene: TRBJ2-1; d_gene: TRBD1; abundance: -; CDR3nt: TGCGCCAGCAGCCAGGGTCCGGGACAGCTTAAAAATGAGCAGTTCTTC; CDR3aa: CASSQGPGQLKNEQFF
v_gene: TRBV20-1; j_gene: TRBJ2-1; d_gene: -; abundance: -; CDR3nt: TGCAGTGCTAGAGATGGGTCCGGGACTTACAATGAGCAGTTCTTC; CDR3aa: CSARDGSGTYNEQFF
v_gene: TRBV20-1; j_gene: TRBJ2-5; d_gene: -; abundance: few; CDR3nt: TGCAGTGCTACCAGGGAACGGGAGACCCAGTACTTC; CDR3aa: CSATRERETQYF
v_gene: TRBV7-9; j_gene: TRBJ1-1; d_gene: -; abundance: many; CDR3nt: TGTGCCAGCAGCTTGAGGGGAGACAGCACTGAAGCTTTCTTT; CDR3aa: CASSLRGDSTEAFF
v_gene: TRBV12-3/TRBV12-4; j_gene: TRBJ1-5; d_gene: TRBD1; abundance: -; CDR3nt: TGTGCCAGCAGTTTAGATGGGGAGGGGGCCAGGCGTCAGCCCCAGCATTTT; CDR3aa: CASSLDGEGARRQPQHF
v_gene: TRBV10-3; j_gene: TRBJ2-5; d_gene: TRBD1; abundance: -; CDR3nt: TGTGCCATCAGTGGGGACAGGGACGTGTTGGAGACCCAGTACTTC; CDR3aa: CAISGDRDVLETQYF
v_gene: TRBV6-5; j_gene: TRBJ2-2; d_gene: -; abundance: few; CDR3nt: TGTGCCAGCAGTTCGCGGAGGGAACTGTTTTTT; CDR3aa: CASSSRRELFF
v_gene: TRBV4-3; j_gene: TRBJ1-4; d_gene: -; abundance: few; CDR3nt: TGCGCCAGCAGCCACCGCGGGACACTGAATGAAAAACTGTTTTTT; CDR3aa: CASSHRGTLNEKLFF
v_gene: TRBV25-1; j_gene: TRBJ2-3; d_gene: -; abundance: many; CDR3nt: TGTGCCAGCGGGCTCCGGGGCCATGATACGCAGTATTTT; CDR3aa: CASGLRGHDTQYF
v_gene: TRBV4-1; j_gene: TRBJ1-2; d_gene: -; abundance: -; CDR3nt: TGCGCCAGCAGCCTAAGACACAGAGAATATGGCTACACCTTC; CDR3aa: CASSLRHREYGYTF
v_gene: TRBV4-2; j_gene: TRBJ1-4; d_gene: -; abundance: -; CDR3nt: TGTGCCAGCAGCCAGCAGGGAGTGGCTAATGAAAAACTGTTTTTT; CDR3aa: CASSQQGVANEKLFF
v_gene: TRBV7-9; j_gene: TRBJ2-2; d_gene: -; abundance: many; CDR3nt: TGTGCCAGCAGCTTAGTTACTTCCCCCGGGGAGCTGTTTTTT; CDR3aa: CASSLVTSPGELFF
v_gene: TRBV24-1; j_gene: TRBJ1-2; d_gene: -; abundance: few; CDR3nt: TGTGCCACCAGTGACACGGGACGGATCTATGGCTACACCTTC; CDR3aa: CATSDTGRIYGYTF
v_gene: TRBV5-6; j_gene: TRBJ2-7; d_gene: TRBD1; abundance: -; CDR3nt: TGTGCCAGCGCACCCTGGGACAGGGACTCCTACGAGCAGTACTTC; CDR3aa: CASAPWDRDSYEQYF
v_gene: TRBV29-1; j_gene: TRBJ2-3; d_gene: -; abundance: many; CDR3nt: TGCAGCGTTGAGTCCTTCGCAGATACGCAGTATTTT; CDR3aa: CSVESFADTQYF
v_gene: TRBV28; j_gene: TRBJ2-7; d_gene: -; abundance: -; CDR3nt: TGTGCCAGCACCTCTCGTAGCGTGAGGCTCTACGAGCAGTACTTC; CDR3aa: CASTSRSVRLYEQYF
v_gene: TRBV20-1; j_gene: TRBJ2-5; d_gene: -; abundance: few; CDR3nt: TGCAGTGCTAGTAAACCCAAAAGCGGCGTTTTCCAAGAGACCCAGTACTTC; CDR3aa: CSASKPKSGVFQETQYF
v_gene: TRBV12-3/TRBV12-4; j_gene: TRBJ2-3; d_gene: -; abundance: -; CDR3nt: TGTGCCAGCAGTTTAGGCGCTGGGAGAGGGACAGATACGCAGTATTTT; CDR3aa: CASSLGAGRGTDTQYF
v_gene: TRBV7-9; j_gene: TRBJ2-5; d_gene: -; abundance: -; CDR3nt: TGTGCCAGCAGAGGTACAGGGGGGGCGGAGACCCAGTACTTC; CDR3aa: CASRGTGGAETQYF
v_gene: TRBV6-5; j_gene: TRBJ2-1; d_gene: TRBD1; abundance: -; CDR3nt: TGTGCCAGCAGTTACAGGGGACAGGGCTACAATGAGCAGTTCTTC; CDR3aa: CASSYRGQGYNEQFF
v_gene: TRBV18; j_gene: TRBJ2-1; d_gene: TRBD2; abundance: few; CDR3nt: TGTGCCAGCTCACCCCGGACTAGCTCCGTCTCCTACAATGAGCAGTTCTTC; CDR3aa: CASSPRTSSVSYNEQFF
v_gene: TRBV29-1; j_gene: TRBJ2-1; d_gene: -; abundance: -; CDR3nt: TGCAGCGTAATCAGGGGGGGCACCTACAATGAGCAGTTCTTC; CDR3aa: CSVIRGGTYNEQFF
v_gene: TRBV6-5; j_gene: TRBJ2-7; d_gene: TRBD2; abundance: few; CDR3nt: TGTGCCAGCAGTTACGGTAGCGGGAGGGTCTACGAGCAGTACTTC; CDR3aa: CASSYGSGRVYEQYF
v_gene: TRBV11-1; j_gene: TRBJ2-4; d_gene: -; abundance: many; CDR3nt: TGTGCCAGCAGCCCAGCGATCAATTCACAGGGAAGGGCCAAAAACATTCAGTACTTC; CDR3aa: CASSPAINSQGRAKNIQYF
v_gene: TRBV12-3/TRBV12-4; j_gene: TRBJ1-1; d_gene: TRBD1; abundance: few; CDR3nt: TGTGCCAGCAGTCCACAGGGGTTCACTGAAGCTTTCTTT; CDR3aa: CASSPQGFTEAFF
v_gene: TRBV4-1; j_gene: TRBJ2-1; d_gene: -; abundance: few; CDR3nt: TGCGCCAGCAGCTACTGGGCAGAGGGACACAATGAGCAGTTCTTC; CDR3aa: CASSYWAEGHNEQFF
v_gene: TRBV29-1; j_gene: TRBJ2-7; d_gene: -; abundance: few; CDR3nt: TGCAGCGCACATGGCGGACAAAGCTACGAGCAGTACTTC; CDR3aa: CSAHGGQSYEQYF
v_gene: TRBV15; j_gene: TRBJ2-2; d_gene: -; abundance: many; CDR3nt: TGTGCCACCAGTTTATTCAGGGGAGCAGCGAACACCGGGGAGCTGTTTTTT; CDR3aa: CATSLFRGAANTGELFF
v_gene: TRBV20-1; j_gene: TRBJ2-1; d_gene: TRBD2; abundance: -; CDR3nt: TGCAGTGCCAGACTAGCGGGAGTCAATGAGCAGTTCTTC; CDR3aa: CSARLAGVNEQFF
v_gene: TRBV20-1; j_gene: TRBJ2-3; d_gene: TRBD2; abundance: few; CDR3nt: TGCAGTGCTAGTGGTGTGGCTAGCGGGAGGGCCAGGGTAGATACGCAGTATTTT; CDR3aa: CSASGVASGRARVDTQYF
v_gene: TRBV20-1; j_gene: TRBJ2-5; d_gene: TRBD2; abundance: -; CDR3nt: TGCAGTACTCGACTCGGGGGGAGGGAGACCCAGTACTTC; CDR3aa: CSTRLGGRETQYF
v_gene: TRBV5-1; j_gene: TRBJ2-7; d_gene: -; abundance: -; CDR3nt: TGCGCCAGCAGCTTGGAAGGGTTCTCCGAGCAGTACTTC; CDR3aa: CASSLEGFSEQYF